The 11 T cell receptor beta chains presented below share a single source sample, sequenced in a study of control samples from healthy donors and cancer patients. Here immunoSEQ multiplex PCR was the method, and the copy in TCRdb shows in-frame clones only, minus some. The sample has about 39,000 clones; 70% to 90% are singletons. Sequences were obtained from blood. The receptors originated from a man aged 55 to 70 in good health.

This chain connects TRBV7-6 to TRBJ1-1; 9 bases are a match to TRBD1. J lost 8 bases, V lost 4 bases, and 11 bases had no gene match. The CDR3 has 15 amino acids. Germline V CDR1 and CDR2: SGHVS, FNYEAQ. CDR3 bases: TGTGCCAGCAGCTCCGGACAGGGGCTAGTTCTAGAAGCTTTCTTT. Translating it yields CASSSGQGLVLEAFF.

V gene TRBV5-5 combines with J gene TRBJ1-3; D is perhaps TRBD1 (6 bases). CDR3 size: 14 residues. With 5 bases removed from V and 0 bases from J, the gap between germline ends came to 9 bases. In germline, CDR1 is SGHKS, CDR2 YYEKEE (reference sequence). The CDR3 DNA reads as TGTGCCAGCAGAAAACAGGGCTCTGGAAACACCATATATTTT. Translated, it gives CASRKQGSGNTIYF.

The V gene is TRBV28, the J gene TRBJ1-6, with TRBD1 matching over 9 bases. CDR3 length equals 17 residues. The V and J ends lost 2 bases and 5 bases, in that order; junction bases with no gene match: 7. CDR1 is MDHEN and CDR2 is SYDVKM in the germline V gene. CDR3 DNA sequence: TGTGCCAGCAGTTTACCCGGGACAGGGAGCAATAATTCACCCCTCCACTTT. This encodes CASSLPGTGSNNSPLHF.

The V call is TRBV10-3, the J call TRBJ1-1; D not certain. V dropped 2 bases and J dropped 3 bases, with 10 bases sitting between them. This CDR3 has 14 amino acids. Germline CDR1 is ENHRY and CDR2 is SYGVKD. For the CDR3, the DNA is TGTGCCATCAGTGAGGGCATGGAGGACACTGAAGCTTTCTTT. Its translation is CAISEGMEDTEAFF.

This chain joins TRBV5-6 and TRBJ1-6; 8 bases are shared with TRBD1. The V gene end was trimmed by 3 bases and the J gene end by 7 bases; junction bases not matched to a gene: 12. The CDR3 length is 17 residues. CDR1 is SGHDT and CDR2 is YYEEEE in the germline V gene. In DNA form, the CDR3 reads TGTGCCAGCAGCTCCTTCTTCAGGCAGGGGGCGAATTCACCCCTCCACTTT. Translation: CASSSFFRQGANSPLHF.

V is TRBV12-2 and J is TRBJ1-2. TRBV12-2 is designated a pseudogene. The CDR3 consists of 15 residues. CDR3 bases: TGTGCAAGTCGCTTAAAACGGGGGGTCGCGTATGGCTACACCTTC. Translation gives CASRLKRGVAYGYTF.

The V gene is TRBV7-2, the J gene TRBJ1-1, with a weak D call TRBD1 (5 bases). CDR1 is SGHTA and CDR2 is FQGNSA in the germline V gene. V shed 1 base and J shed 4 bases, with 10 bases lying between them. The CDR3 extends over 14 amino acids. CDR3 protein: CASSLGGRATEAFF. The CDR3 nucleotides are TGTGCCAGCAGCTTAGGGGGCAGGGCCACTGAAGCTTTCTTT.

V is TRBV28 and J is TRBJ1-4; the match to TRBD1 covers 7 bases. CDR3 length: 15 amino acids. Germline loops: CDR1 MDHEN, CDR2 SYDVKM. V gave up 6 bases and J gave up 8 bases; unmatched junction bases: 12. In DNA form, the CDR3 reads TGTGCCAGCAGCTCTTCAGGGGGTGATGGGGAAAAACTGTTTTTT. This translates into CASSSSGGDGEKLFF.

This chain connects TRBV5-5 to TRBJ2-1; TRBD2 matches 7 bases. The J segment lost 5 bases and the V segment lost 4 bases, leaving 9 bases of the junction unmatched. Germline values: CDR1 SGHKS, CDR2 YYEKEE (reference sequence). The CDR3 is 15 amino acids. The CDR3 nucleotides read TGTGCCAGCAGCACGGGACTAATGAGGCACAATGAGCAGTTCTTC. It translates to CASSTGLMRHNEQFF. Full variable domain (missing parts from reference TRBV5-5 and TRBJ2-1): DAGVTQSPTHLIKTRGQQVTLRCSPISGHKSVSWYQQVLGQGPQFIFQYYEKEERGRGNFPDRFSARQFPNYSSELNVNALLLGDSALYLCASSTGLMRHNEQFFGPGTRLTVL.

This chain uses TRBV30 with TRBJ1-6, with D possibly TRBD1 on 6 matching bases. The germline V gene encodes CDR1 GTSNPN and CDR2 SVGIG (reference sequence). Deletions cut 8 bases from V and 7 bases from J, with 15 bases between. The CDR3 runs to 13 residues. CDR3 sequence reads: CAGGGEGNSPLHF. CDR3 bases: TGTGCCGGAGGGGGGGAAGGAAATTCACCCCTCCACTTT.

The CDR3, as DNA: TGTGCCAGCTCACCTGGATTAAACACAGATACGCAGTATTTT. Translated, it gives CASSPGLNTDTQYF. The chain carries TRBV18 and TRBJ2-3; D remains ambiguous. The CDR3 length is 14 residues. Germline V gene sequence: CDR1 KGHSH, CDR2 LQKENI. V lost 3 bases to trimming and J lost 2 bases, with 9 bases between them.